Listed below are T cell receptor beta chains from one sample, sequenced in a study of cytomegalovirus exposure and HLA in healthy donors. Sequenced by immunoSEQ multiplex PCR; TCRdb stores in-frame clones only, minus some. The sample lists around 140,000 clones; 70% to 80% were seen once. Sequencing was done on a sample of PBMCs. The receptors shown here come from a man aged 40-50 years in good health and CMV-seropositive. CDR3s include the opening cysteine and the closing phenylalanine or tryptophan. The D gene is left open where the match is weak. Clone size is stated in some rows and not others, as once, few, many or a class when expanded.

CDR3aa | CDR3nt | abundance | j_gene | v_gene | d_gene
CASKQGGTDTQYF | TGTGCCAGCAAACAGGGCGGCACAGATACGCAGTATTTT | - | TRBJ2-3 | TRBV27 | -
CASSLQGIGNEKLFF | TGTGCCAGCAGCTTACAGGGGATCGGAAATGAAAAACTGTTTTTT | - | TRBJ1-4 | TRBV14 | TRBD1
CASSVTSGSAETQYF | TGTGCCAGCAGCGTGACTAGCGGGAGTGCGGAGACCCAGTACTTC | - | TRBJ2-5 | TRBV7-8 | TRBD2
CASSFGLASNEQFF | TGTGCCAGCAGCTTCGGACTAGCGAGCAATGAGCAGTTCTTC | - | TRBJ2-1 | TRBV7-2 | TRBD2
CASSLVAGRETQYF | TGTGCCAGCAGCTTAGTTGCGGGGCGTGAGACCCAGTACTTC | - | TRBJ2-5 | TRBV7-9 | -
CASSQVSGPGQGYEQYF | TGCGCCAGCAGCCAAGTTTCAGGACCGGGACAGGGCTACGAGCAGTACTTC | few | TRBJ2-7 | TRBV4-1 | TRBD1
CASSFRLGHAQETQYF | TGTGCCAGCAGCTTTCGACTAGGTCACGCCCAAGAGACCCAGTACTTC | - | TRBJ2-5 | TRBV7-8 | -
CASRDRVGSEKLFF | TGTGCCAGCAGGGACAGGGTTGGTTCTGAAAAACTGTTTTTT | once | TRBJ1-4 | TRBV2 | TRBD1
CASSQDGGGNYGYTF | TGCGCCAGCAGCCAAGATGGCGGGGGGAACTATGGCTACACCTTC | - | TRBJ1-2 | TRBV4-3 | -
CASSINREGGNEQFF | TGTGCCAGTAGTATCAACCGGGAGGGGGGAAATGAGCAGTTCTTC | - | TRBJ2-1 | TRBV19 | TRBD2
CASSPGQTETQYF | TGTGCCAGCTCACCGGGACAGACGGAGACCCAGTACTTC | - | TRBJ2-5 | TRBV18 | TRBD1
CASSDGTGVYEQYF | TGCGCCAGCAGCGATGGGACAGGAGTATACGAGCAGTACTTC | - | TRBJ2-7 | TRBV10-1 | TRBD1
CASSPGLAGGFTDTQYF | TGCGCCAGCAGCCCGGGACTAGCGGGAGGGTTCACGGATACGCAGTATTTT | - | TRBJ2-3 | TRBV5-1 | TRBD2
CASSPGQNYEQYF | TGTGCCAGCAGCCCCGGACAGAACTACGAGCAGTACTTC | - | TRBJ2-7 | TRBV28 | -
CASRSLGGGTDTQYF | TGTGCCAGCAGGTCCCTAGGCGGAGGCACAGATACGCAGTATTTT | - | TRBJ2-3 | TRBV5-6 | -
CASSQEGTSIYEQYF | TGCGCCAGCAGCCAAGAGGGGACTAGCATCTACGAGCAGTACTTC | - | TRBJ2-7 | TRBV4-1 | TRBD2
CASSPRLAWDEQYF | TGTGCCAGCAGCCCCCGTCTAGCCTGGGACGAGCAGTACTTC | - | TRBJ2-7 | TRBV9 | -
CASSLSRGAGANVLTF | TGTGCCAGCAGCTTGAGTCGGGGGGCTGGGGCCAACGTCCTGACTTTC | - | TRBJ2-6 | TRBV5-4 | TRBD2
CASSKGVGHREKLFF | TGTGCCAGCAGCAAAGGGGTCGGACACAGGGAAAAACTGTTTTTT | - | TRBJ1-4 | TRBV21-1 | -
CASSRHSGQGTWEQYF | TGTGCCAGCAGTCGCCACTCCGGACAGGGAACTTGGGAGCAGTACTTC | - | TRBJ2-7 | TRBV28 | TRBD1
CASSDGDQPQHF | TGCGCCAGCAGCGATGGAGATCAGCCCCAGCATTTT | - | TRBJ1-5 | TRBV5-1 | -
CASSFPRSSTEAFF | TGTGCCAGCAGCTTCCCCCGGAGTAGTACTGAAGCTTTCTTT | - | TRBJ1-1 | TRBV5-6 | -
CASSEGTAPYNEQFF | TGTGCCAGTAGTGAGGGGACTGCCCCTTACAATGAGCAGTTCTTC | - | TRBJ2-1 | TRBV19 | -
CASSHWLAGVYNEQFF | TGTGCCAGCAGTCATTGGCTAGCGGGAGTCTACAATGAGCAGTTCTTC | once | TRBJ2-1 | TRBV27 | TRBD2
CASSSSSGALRYF | TGTGCCAGCAGCTCATCTAGCGGGGCACTTCGTTACTTC | - | TRBJ2-5 | TRBV11-2 | TRBD2
CASSPRTSHEQYF | TGTGCCAGCTCACCGCGGACTAGCCACGAGCAGTACTTC | - | TRBJ2-7 | TRBV18 | TRBD2
CAWRIWQGFNYGYTF | TGTGCCTGGAGGATCTGGCAGGGTTTTAACTATGGCTACACCTTC | - | TRBJ1-2 | TRBV30 | -
CASSLSVRSSDNYGYTF | TGTGCCAGCAGCTTAAGCGTCCGGTCGTCTGACAACTATGGCTACACCTTC | once | TRBJ1-2 | TRBV5-5 | -
CASSRGQDTGELFF | TGTGCCAGTTCAAGGGGGCAAGACACCGGGGAGCTGTTTTTT | - | TRBJ2-2 | TRBV19 | TRBD1
CASSFLGALDGYTF | TGTGCCAGCAGCTTCTTAGGGGCGCTGGATGGCTACACCTTC | - | TRBJ1-2 | TRBV13 | -
CASSTHGAVYGYTF | TGTGCCAGCAGTACGCATGGGGCAGTCTATGGCTACACCTTC | - | TRBJ1-2 | TRBV6-5 | -
CALLPWTGLNTEAFF | TGTGCCCTCCTCCCTTGGACAGGGCTGAACACTGAAGCTTTCTTT | - | TRBJ1-1 | TRBV30 | TRBD1